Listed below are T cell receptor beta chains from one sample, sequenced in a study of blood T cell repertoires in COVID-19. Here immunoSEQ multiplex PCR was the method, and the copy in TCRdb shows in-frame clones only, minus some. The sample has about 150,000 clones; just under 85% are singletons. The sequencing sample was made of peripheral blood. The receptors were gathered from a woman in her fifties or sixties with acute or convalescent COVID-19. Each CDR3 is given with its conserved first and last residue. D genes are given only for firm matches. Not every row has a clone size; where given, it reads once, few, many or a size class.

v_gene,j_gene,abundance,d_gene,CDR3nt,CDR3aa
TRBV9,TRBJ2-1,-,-,TGTGCCAGCAGCGTAGGAAGGGGCTCCTACAATGAGCAGTTCTTC,CASSVGRGSYNEQFF
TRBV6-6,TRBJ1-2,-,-,TGTGCCAGCAGTTCCCCGGGCGGGGGGACCTATGGCTACACCTTC,CASSSPGGGTYGYTF
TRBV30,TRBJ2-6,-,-,TGTGCCTGGAGTGTACAGCACTCTGGGGCCAACGTCCTGACTTTC,CAWSVQHSGANVLTF
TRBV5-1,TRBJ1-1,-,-,TGCGCCAGCAGCGGGGGCGATGGAAGCACTGAAGCTTTCTTT,CASSGGDGSTEAFF
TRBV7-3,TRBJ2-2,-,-,TGTGCCAGCAGCTCAGGGTTCACCGGGGAGCTGTTTTTT,CASSSGFTGELFF
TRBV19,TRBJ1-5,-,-,TGTGCCAGTACCGTGGGGAGGAACCACAATCAGCCCCAGCATTTT,CASTVGRNHNQPQHF
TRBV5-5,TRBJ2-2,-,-,TGTGCCAGCAGCTTGCTCGCGGGGACGAACACCGGGGAGCTGTTTTTT,CASSLLAGTNTGELFF
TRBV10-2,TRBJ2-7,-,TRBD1,TGCGCCAGTGGACAGGGGGGCTACGAGCAGTACTTC,CASGQGGYEQYF
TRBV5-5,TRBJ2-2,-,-,TGTGCCAGCAGCTTGGTGTTGCAGGGGAACACCGGGGAGCTGTTTTTT,CASSLVLQGNTGELFF
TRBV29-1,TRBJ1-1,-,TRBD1,TGCAGCGTTGTGGGCCCGACAGGGCTTCTGAACACTGAAGCTTTCTTT,CSVVGPTGLLNTEAFF
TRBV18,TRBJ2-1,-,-,TGTGCCAGCTCACCACGAAGGCAGGGCGGCTACAATGAGCAGTTCTTC,CASSPRRQGGYNEQFF
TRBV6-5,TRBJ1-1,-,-,TGTGCCAGCAGTACCGCGGGGGCCCAGGACGCTGAAGCTTTCTTT,CASSTAGAQDAEAFF
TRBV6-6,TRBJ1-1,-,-,TGTGCCAGCAGTTCCCAGGAGGAGATTGAAGCTTTCTTT,CASSSQEEIEAFF
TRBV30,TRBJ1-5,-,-,TGTGCCTGGAGCCAGGGTGGCAATCAGCCCCAGCATTTT,CAWSQGGNQPQHF
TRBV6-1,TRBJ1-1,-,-,TGTGCCAGCAGTGATGGTACGGGAAGAAACACTGAAGCTTTCTTT,CASSDGTGRNTEAFF
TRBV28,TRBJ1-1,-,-,TGTGCCAGCAGTTCAGGCGGCGGGGCAGCTGAAGCTTTCTTT,CASSSGGGAAEAFF
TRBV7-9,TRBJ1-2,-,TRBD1,TGTGCCAGCAGCTCTCGGACAGGCCCTCTCTATGGCTACACCTTC,CASSSRTGPLYGYTF
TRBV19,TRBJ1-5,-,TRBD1,TGTGCCAGTAGGGACAGGGTTCCCTATAGCAATCAGCCCCAGCATTTT,CASRDRVPYSNQPQHF
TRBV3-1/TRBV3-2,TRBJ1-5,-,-,TGTGCCAGCAGCCAAGATCGGGACTGGCCCCAGCATTTT,CASSQDRDWPQHF
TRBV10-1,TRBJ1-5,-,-,TGCGCCAGCAGTGAGAACAGAGATCAGCCCCAGCATTTT,CASSENRDQPQHF
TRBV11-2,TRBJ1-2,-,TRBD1,TGTGCCAGCAGCTTAGATAGAACAGGGGATGGCTACACCTTC,CASSLDRTGDGYTF
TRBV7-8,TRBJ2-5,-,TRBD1,TGTGCCAGCAGCGATGGACAGGGAGGAGAGACCCAGTACTTC,CASSDGQGGETQYF
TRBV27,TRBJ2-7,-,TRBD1,TGTGCCAGCAGCGGGACAGGGAGCTCCTACGAGCAGTACTTC,CASSGTGSSYEQYF
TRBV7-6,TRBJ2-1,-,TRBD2,TGTGCCAGCAGCTTACGCAGCGGGGGGGGCCCCTACAATGAGCAGTTCTTC,CASSLRSGGGPYNEQFF
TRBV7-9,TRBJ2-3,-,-,TGTGCCAGCAGCTTGGTAGAAGATACGCAGTATTTT,CASSLVEDTQYF
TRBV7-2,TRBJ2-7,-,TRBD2,TGTGCCAGCAGCGGCACTAGCGGGGGGGCTAGATTCCTCTACGAGCAGTACTTC,CASSGTSGGARFLYEQYF
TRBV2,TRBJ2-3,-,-,TGTGCCAGTAGGGGCGGGACAGCTTATCAAGATACGCAGTATTTT,CASRGGTAYQDTQYF
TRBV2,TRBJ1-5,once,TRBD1,TGTGCCAGCAGCCACAGGGGGCCGGGAAATCAGCCCCAGCATTTT,CASSHRGPGNQPQHF
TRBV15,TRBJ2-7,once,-,TGTGCCACCAGCAGAGGGGACATGGCCTACGAGCAGTACTTC,CATSRGDMAYEQYF
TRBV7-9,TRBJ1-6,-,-,TGTGCCAGCAGCTTGGAGGGTGGTAATTCACCCCTCCACTTT,CASSLEGGNSPLHF
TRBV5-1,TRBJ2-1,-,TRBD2,TGCGCCAGCTCTTCGGGTTCAGCGGGGGGTTTGGATGAGCAGTTCTTC,CASSSGSAGGLDEQFF
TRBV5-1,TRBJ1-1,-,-,TGCGCCAGCAGCGCGCAGGGGATGAACACTGAAGCTTTCTTT,CASSAQGMNTEAFF
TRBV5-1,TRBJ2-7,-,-,TGCGCCAGCAGCTTGGTGCCCGGGACACAATACGAGCAGTACTTC,CASSLVPGTQYEQYF
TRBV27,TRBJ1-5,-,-,TGTGCCAGCAGTTTCCGGGATAGGAGTCAGCCCCAGCATTTT,CASSFRDRSQPQHF
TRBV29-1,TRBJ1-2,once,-,TGCAGCGTTGTTGACTATGCGGATGGCTACACCTTC,CSVVDYADGYTF
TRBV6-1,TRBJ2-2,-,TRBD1,TGTGCCAGCAGTGAAGCGCGGGGCAGGGGGCGAACCGGGGAGCTGTTTTTT,CASSEARGRGRTGELFF
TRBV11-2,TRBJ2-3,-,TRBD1,TGTGCCAGCAGTCCGGACAGGGGGCGGGCAGATACGCAGTATTTT,CASSPDRGRADTQYF
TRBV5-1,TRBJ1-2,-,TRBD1,TGCGCCAGCAGCACGACAGGGACTAACTATGGCTACACCTTC,CASSTTGTNYGYTF
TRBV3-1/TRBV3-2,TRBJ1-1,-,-,TGTGCCAGCAGCCAATCTCCGTTCACTGAAGCTTTCTTT,CASSQSPFTEAFF
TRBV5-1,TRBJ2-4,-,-,TGCGCCAGCAGCCTCACGGCTAGCGACAAAAACATTCAGTACTTC,CASSLTASDKNIQYF
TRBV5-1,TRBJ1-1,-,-,TGCGCCAGCAGCTGGAAACAGGGTATGAACACTGAAGCTTTCTTT,CASSWKQGMNTEAFF
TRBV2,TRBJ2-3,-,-,TGTGCCAGCCGCGGGACTTTTCTTTATACGCAGTATTTT,CASRGTFLYTQYF
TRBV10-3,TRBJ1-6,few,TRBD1,TGTGCCGCCGACAGGGACGGGAATTCACCCCTCCACTTT,CAADRDGNSPLHF
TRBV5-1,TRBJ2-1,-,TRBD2,TGCGCCAGCAGTTTCATAGCGGGGGGGCTCTCCCATGAGCAGTTCTTC,CASSFIAGGLSHEQFF
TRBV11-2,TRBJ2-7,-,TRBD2,TGTGCCAGCAGCTCATCTAGCGGGGGAACCTACGAGCAGTACTTC,CASSSSSGGTYEQYF
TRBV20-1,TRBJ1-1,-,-,TGCAGTGCTAGAAGTACAGGTGGAGCTTTCTTT,CSARSTGGAFF
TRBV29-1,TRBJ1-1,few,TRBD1,TGCAGCGCTAGGACAGGGGTCCCCACTGAAGCTTTCTTT,CSARTGVPTEAFF
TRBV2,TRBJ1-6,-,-,TGTGCCAGCAGTGCTAGCCGGGGTCGAGCAGCAGCCTATAATTCACCCCTCCACTTT,CASSASRGRAAAYNSPLHF
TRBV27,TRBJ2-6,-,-,TGTGCCAGCAGTTTGGGCAGCAACTCTGGGGCCAACGTCCTGACTTTC,CASSLGSNSGANVLTF
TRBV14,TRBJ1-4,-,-,TGTGCCAGCAGCCAAGATGCGGGGGCAGGGGAAAAACTGTTTTTT,CASSQDAGAGEKLFF
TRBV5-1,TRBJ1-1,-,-,TGCGCCAGCATCGGGACACCGAACACTGAAGCTTTCTTT,CASIGTPNTEAFF
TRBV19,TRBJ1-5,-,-,TGTGCCAGTAGTATTACGGCAGGGCGGACGGATCAGCCCCAGCATTTT,CASSITAGRTDQPQHF
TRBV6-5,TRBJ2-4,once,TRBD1,TGTGCCAGCCTACGACAGGGGGCCAAAAACATTCAGTACTTC,CASLRQGAKNIQYF
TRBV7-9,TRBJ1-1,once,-,TGTGCCAGCAGCTTATCTGGCAGGGGGAACACTGAAGCTTTCTTT,CASSLSGRGNTEAFF